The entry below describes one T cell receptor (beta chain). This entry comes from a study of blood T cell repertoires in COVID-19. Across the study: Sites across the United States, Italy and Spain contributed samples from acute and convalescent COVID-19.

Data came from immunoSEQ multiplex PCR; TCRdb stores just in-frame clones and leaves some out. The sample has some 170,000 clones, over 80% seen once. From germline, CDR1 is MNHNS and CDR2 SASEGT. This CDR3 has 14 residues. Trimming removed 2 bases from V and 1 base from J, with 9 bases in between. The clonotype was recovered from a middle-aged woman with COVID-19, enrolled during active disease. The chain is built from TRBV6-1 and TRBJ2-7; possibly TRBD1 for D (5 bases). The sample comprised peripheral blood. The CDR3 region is CASSEYRQSYEQYF. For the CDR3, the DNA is TGTGCCAGCAGTGAATATCGACAGTCCTACGAGCAGTACTTC.